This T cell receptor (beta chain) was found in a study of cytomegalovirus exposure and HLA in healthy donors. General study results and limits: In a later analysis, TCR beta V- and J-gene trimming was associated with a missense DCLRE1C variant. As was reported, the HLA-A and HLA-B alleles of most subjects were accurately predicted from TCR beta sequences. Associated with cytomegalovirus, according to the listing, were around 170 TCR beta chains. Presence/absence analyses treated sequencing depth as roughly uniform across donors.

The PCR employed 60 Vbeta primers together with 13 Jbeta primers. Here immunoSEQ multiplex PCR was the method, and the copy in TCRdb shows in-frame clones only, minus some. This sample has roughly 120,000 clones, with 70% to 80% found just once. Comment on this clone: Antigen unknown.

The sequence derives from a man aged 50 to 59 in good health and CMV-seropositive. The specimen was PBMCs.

The CDR3 here is CASSPRFHSEAFF. The DNA of the CDR3 is TGTGCCAGCAGCCCGAGATTCCACAGTGAAGCTTTCTTT. The chain joins TRBV13 to TRBJ1-1, with unresolved D. The CDR3 loop spans 13 amino acids. The V end lost 5 bases, the J end lost 7 bases, and 14 bases lay between the germline ends. CDR1 PRHDT and CDR2 FYEKMQ come from the germline V gene (reference sequence).